This is a list of T cell receptor beta chains from one sample in a study of cytomegalovirus exposure and HLA in healthy donors. Repertoires were generated with immunoSEQ multiplex PCR, while TCRdb's copy carries only in-frame clones and drops some. The table has around 130,000 clones, about 82% seen once. The sample taken for sequencing was PBMCs. These receptors originate from a boy aged 10-17 years in good health and CMV-seronegative. The CDR3 runs from the conserved cysteine through the conserved F or W. A D gene is named only where the DNA matches it firmly.

V	D	J	length	CDR3	DNA
TRBV7-9	NA	TRBJ2-2	15	CASSLASGAPGELFF	TGTGCCAGCAGCTTAGCTAGTGGGGCGCCCGGGGAGCTGTTTTTT
TRBV29-1	TRBD2	TRBJ2-3	17	CSVEDLSPSGDTDTQYF	TGCAGCGTTGAAGATTTGTCTCCTAGCGGGGACACAGATACGCAGTATTTT
TRBV7-9	TRBD2	TRBJ2-7	13	CASSLELANEQYF	TGTGCCAGCAGCTTAGAACTAGCGAACGAGCAGTACTTC
TRBV7-8	TRBD2	TRBJ2-7	16	CASNRKPGLAGGEQYF	TGTGCCAGCAATCGAAAACCGGGACTAGCGGGAGGCGAGCAGTACTTC
TRBV29-1	TRBD1	TRBJ1-5	13	CSVGTGRHQPQHF	TGCAGCGTAGGGACAGGGCGTCATCAGCCCCAGCATTTT
TRBV19	NA	TRBJ2-5	18	CASSTGGSGYGLLKTQYF	TGTGCCAGTAGTACCGGGGGATCGGGGTATGGTCTACTAAAGACCCAGTACTTC
TRBV29-1	TRBD1	TRBJ1-2	14	CSVEVGKGAYGYTF	TGCAGCGTTGAAGTAGGGAAGGGGGCTTATGGCTACACCTTC
TRBV27	TRBD1	TRBJ2-2	14	CASKTGGNTGELFF	TGTGCCAGCAAGACAGGGGGTAACACCGGGGAGCTGTTTTTT
TRBV30	NA	TRBJ2-1	13	CAWTSSRDNEQFF	TGTGCCTGGACATCCTCGAGGGACAATGAGCAGTTCTTC
TRBV13	NA	TRBJ2-7	15	CASSRFTGYIYEQYF	TGTGCCAGCAGCCGTTTTACAGGGTACATCTACGAGCAGTACTTC
TRBV9	NA	TRBJ2-1	13	CASSIDSHNEQFF	TGTGCCAGCAGCATTGACAGCCACAATGAGCAGTTCTTC
TRBV30	NA	TRBJ2-1	12	CAWTSSYNEQFF	TGTGCCTGGACTAGCTCCTACAATGAGCAGTTCTTC
TRBV11-1	TRBD1	TRBJ2-7	15	CASSLVRTGIYEQYF	TGTGCCAGCAGCTTAGTCCGGACAGGAATCTACGAGCAGTACTTC
TRBV19	TRBD1	TRBJ2-5	13	CASGTGWGETQYF	TGTGCCAGTGGGACAGGGTGGGGGGAGACCCAGTACTTC
TRBV27	TRBD2	TRBJ2-7	16	CATQGTSGRAPYEQYF	TGTGCCACCCAAGGGACTAGCGGGAGGGCCCCTTACGAGCAGTACTTC
TRBV18	NA	TRBJ1-1	14	CASSPLSDSLEAFF	TGTGCCAGCTCACCACTTTCGGACAGCCTTGAAGCTTTCTTT
TRBV6-1	NA	TRBJ2-5	13	CASIWTVTETQYF	TGTGCCAGCATCTGGACAGTCACAGAGACCCAGTACTTC